The 19 T cell receptor beta chains in this list originate from one sample, sequenced in a study of cytomegalovirus exposure and HLA in healthy donors. The PCR had 60 Vbeta and 13 Jbeta primers. The table came from immunoSEQ multiplex PCR; TCRdb's copy has only in-frame clones and leaves some out. Seen here are 250,000 to 350,000 clones, 75% to 90% observed once, and the top ten hold less than 4.5%. Sequencing was performed on PBMCs. Receptors originate from a man aged 35 to 55 in good health and CMV-seropositive.

This clone was picked up one time. The V gene is TRBV5-3, the J gene TRBJ1-5; no firm D call. TRBV5-3 carries the ORF label, with uncertain function. The CDR3 sequence is 15 residues long. V gave up 1 base and J gave up 4 bases, with 12 bases separating them. DNA for the CDR3: TGTGCCAGAAGCTTGTACTACCGTGAAAATCAGCCCCAGCATTTT. The encoded protein is CARSLYYRENQPQHF.

J is TRBJ2-7 and V is TRBV28, with TRBD2 identical over 11 bases. J was trimmed by 0 bases and V by 7 bases; bases with no gene match: 2. The CDR3 contains 14 residues. Per germline, CDR1 MDHEN and CDR2 SYDVKM. The CDR3 here is CASITSGSSYEQYF. For the CDR3, the DNA is TGTGCCAGCATAACTAGCGGGAGCTCCTACGAGCAGTACTTC.

This chain links TRBV5-4 with TRBJ2-3; 11 bases agree with TRBD1. The CDR3 is 15 amino acids. V lost 4 bases and J lost 5; bases outside the gene matches: 6. The germline V gene has CDR1 SGHNT and CDR2 YYREEE (reference sequence). CDR3 protein: CASSPGGTGGDTQYF. The CDR3 bases are TGTGCCAGCAGCCCCGGGGGGACAGGGGGAGATACGCAGTATTTT. The variable domain in full, with the rest retrieved from reference TRBV5-4 and TRBJ2-3, is ETGVTQSPTHLIKTRGQQVTLRCSSQSGHNTVSWYQQALGQGPQFIFQYYREEENGRGNFPPRFSGLQFPNYSSELNVNALELDDSALYLCASSPGGTGGDTQYFGPGTRLTVL.

The genes are TRBV4-3 and TRBJ2-5, with D maybe TRBD1 (5 bases). Judging by the DNA end, TRBJ2-7 fits better; the J call may be wrong. Looked up from germline, CDR1 is LGHNA and CDR2 is YSLEER. The CDR3 has 14 residues. The CDR3 DNA is TGCGCCAGCAGCCAAGATCGACAGCGTCGCGAGCAGTACTTC. It encodes CASSQDRQRREQYF.

This clone was picked up a small number of times. The chain joins TRBV28 to TRBJ2-7; D perhaps matches TRBD1 (6 bases). This CDR3 is 14 amino acids long. Germline values: CDR1 MDHEN, CDR2 SYDVKM. V dropped 0 bases and J dropped 2 bases, with 8 bases sitting between them. The CDR3 protein is CASSLWDRTYEQYF. CDR3 DNA sequence: TGTGCCAGCAGTTTATGGGACAGAACCTACGAGCAGTACTTC.

The chain couples TRBV18 to TRBJ2-1; D remains ambiguous. Germline V lookup: CDR1 KGHSH, CDR2 LQKENI. This CDR3 has 14 amino acids. Trimming took off 3 bases at V and 5 bases at J, with 11 bases between the two ends. In nucleotides, the CDR3 is TGTGCCAGCTCACCCCAGGCAGTAGACAATGAGCAGTTCTTC. It codes for CASSPQAVDNEQFF.

This rearrangement joins TRBV7-2 to TRBJ2-1, with 13 bases lining up with TRBD2. Germline V gene lookup returns CDR1 SGHTA and CDR2 FQGNSA. CDR3 length: 18 amino acids. J gave up 5 bases and V 4 bases, and 11 bases lay outside the gene matches. CDR3 nucleotides: TGTGCCAGCAGCTCCCCACCCGGGACTAGCGGGAAGCACAATGAGCAGTTCTTC. Amino acids: CASSSPPGTSGKHNEQFF.

This clone was counted only a few times. The V and J genes are TRBV12-5 and TRBJ2-5; 9 bases are shared with TRBD2. V lost 0 bases, J lost 4 bases, and 12 bases stayed unmatched. The length of the CDR3 is 18 residues. Germline V lookup: CDR1 LGHNT, CDR2 FRNRAP. CDR3 DNA: TGTGCTAGTGGTTTGGTTGTTGGGGGCGGGAGGGGAGGAGAGACCCAGTACTTC. Translated: CASGLVVGGGRGGETQYF. The full variable domain, its missing parts supplied by reference TRBV12-5 and TRBJ2-5, is DARVTQTPRHKVTEMGQEVTMRCQPILGHNTVFWYRQTMMQGLELLAYFRNRAPLDDSGMPKDRFSAEMPDATLATLKIQPSEPRDSAVYFCASGLVVGGGRGGETQYFGPGTRLLVL.

This chain joins TRBV5-1 and TRBJ2-5, with TRBD1 identical over 8 bases. This CDR3 region has 14 residues. The trim removed 2 bases at V and 7 bases at J, leaving 7 bases unmatched. The germline gives CDR1 SGHRS, CDR2 YFSETQ. For the CDR3, the DNA is TGCGCCAGCAGCTTTCAGGGGGCTGGGGGGACCCAGTACTTC. Protein sequence: CASSFQGAGGTQYF.

The chain employs TRBV7-8 and TRBJ1-1, with unresolved D. This CDR3 spans 14 amino acids. Trimming pared 5 bases from V and 0 bases from J, leaving 10 bases between. CDR1 SGHVS and CDR2 FQNEAQ come from the germline V gene. DNA of the CDR3: TGTGCCAGCAGCCAATCCGGGTTGAACACTGAAGCTTTCTTT. Residues: CASSQSGLNTEAFF.

The chain couples TRBV28 to TRBJ1-2, with 10 bases matching TRBD1. Germline V CDR1 and CDR2: MDHEN, SYDVKM. Losses at the gene ends were 4 bases for V and 6 bases for J; bases not matched to a gene: 5. The CDR3 length is 14 residues. The CDR3 sequence: CASSSGQGTHGYTF. The CDR3 DNA sequence: TGTGCCAGCAGTTCGGGACAGGGGACCCATGGCTACACCTTC.

DNA for the CDR3: TGTGCCTGTCCCGGAACTAGCGGGAGCATCTACGAGCAGTACTTC. Protein product: CACPGTSGSIYEQYF. V gene TRBV30 combines with J gene TRBJ2-5; 11 bases match TRBD2. The closer fit of TRBJ2-7 to the DNA end suggests the J call may be wrong. The CDR3 has 15 residues. CDR1 and CDR2 (germline): GTSNPN, SVGIG (reference sequence).

The gene calls are TRBV11-2 and TRBJ2-7; D call uncertain. The CDR3 loop spans 14 amino acids. Germline V gives CDR1 SGHAT, CDR2 FQNNGV. V was trimmed by 0 bases and J by 3 bases, leaving 9 bases between them. This CDR3 reads CASSLDYGFYEQYF. The CDR3 DNA follows: TGTGCCAGCAGCTTAGATTACGGGTTCTACGAGCAGTACTTC.

The chain recombines TRBV29-1 with TRBJ1-2; D remains unclear. Trimming took off 4 bases at V and 4 bases at J, with 7 bases between the two ends. The CDR3 has 11 residues. Germline-derived CDR1 and CDR2 are SQVTM and ANQGSEA. The CDR3 region is CSVAGSYGYTF. The DNA of the CDR3 is TGCAGCGTTGCCGGTAGCTATGGCTACACCTTC.

The V call is TRBV27, the J call TRBJ1-5; TRBD1 aligns across 7 bases. CDR1 is MNHEY and CDR2 is SMNVEV in the germline V gene (reference sequence). The length of the CDR3 is 14 residues. With 9 bases clipped from V and 1 base from J, the junction kept 6 bases outside the gene matches. This CDR3 reads CASRQGWSNQPQHF. The CDR3 DNA is TGTGCCAGTAGACAGGGATGGAGCAATCAGCCCCAGCATTTT.

The J gene is TRBJ1-2, the V gene TRBV5-1; D is ambiguous. The CDR3 contains 14 residues. V was trimmed by 1 base and J by 7 bases, leaving 14 bases between them. Germline V gene lookup returns CDR1 SGHRS and CDR2 YFSETQ. CDR3 sequence reads: CASSLSRGQIGYTF. Here the CDR3 DNA reads TGCGCCAGCAGCTTGAGCAGAGGGCAGATTGGCTACACCTTC.

The V gene is TRBV11-2, the J gene TRBJ2-1, with D perhaps TRBD2 (6 bases). Per the germline V gene, CDR1 is SGHAT and CDR2 is FQNNGV. The CDR3 is 13 residues long. Between the trimmed V and J ends, which lost 6 bases and 7 bases, there was a span of 13 bases. The CDR3 DNA follows: TGTGCCAGCAGTCTAACGGGGAGGAATGAGCAGTTCTTC. Translation gives CASSLTGRNEQFF.

This chain links TRBV11-2 with TRBJ2-1; TRBD2 matches 9 bases. The CDR3 contains 16 residues. Looked up from germline, CDR1 is SGHAT and CDR2 is FQNNGV. With 2 bases clipped from V and 7 bases from J, the junction kept 9 bases outside the gene matches. The DNA for the CDR3 is TGTGCCAGCAGCTTAAGGTGGTTAGCGGGAGTTAATGAGCAGTTCTTC. Translation gives CASSLRWLAGVNEQFF.

V gene TRBV7-6 combines with J gene TRBJ1-3, with 10 bases that match TRBD1. The CDR3 consists of 16 residues. The V segment lost 1 base and the J segment 1 base; nucleotides outside the gene matches: 1. Germline V CDR1 and CDR2: SGHVS, FNYEAQ. The CDR3 bases are TGTGCCAGCAGCTTAGGGACAGGGGGATCTGGAAACACCATATATTTT. Translated, it gives CASSLGTGGSGNTIYF. Drawing the rest from reference TRBV7-6 and TRBJ1-3, the complete variable domain is GAGVSQSPRYKVTKRGQDVALRCDPISGHVSLYWYRQALGQGPEFLTYFNYEAQQDKSGLPNDRFSAERPEGSISTLTIQRTEQRDSAMYRCASSLGTGGSGNTIYFGEGSWLTVV.